These 8 T cell receptor beta chains were all obtained from the same sample, sequenced in a study of blood T cell repertoires in COVID-19. TCRdb's table, derived via immunoSEQ multiplex PCR, lists solely in-frame clones and lacks some. This table holds 160,000 or so clones, 75% to 90% found once. Sequenced material: PBMCs or T cells enriched from blood (not recorded which). These receptors came from a woman in her sixties or seventies who had recovered from COVID-19.

The rearrangement links TRBV4-1 to TRBJ2-1, with TRBD1 identical over 9 bases. J lost 6 bases, V lost 3 bases, and 6 bases had no gene match. The germline CDR1 and CDR2 sequences are MGHRA and YSYEKL. This CDR3 has 15 residues. The CDR3 coding sequence is TGCGCCAGCAGCCATCCCGGGACAGGGATCAATGAGCAGTTCTTC. It translates to CASSHPGTGINEQFF.

The chain carries TRBV6-2 or TRBV6-3 and TRBJ2-6; D might be TRBD2 (6 bases). The length of the CDR3 is 16 residues. V was trimmed by 5 bases and J by 0 bases, leaving 11 bases between them. The germline CDR1 and CDR2 sequences are MNHEY and SVGEGT. This CDR3 reads CASSREEGSGANVLTF. CDR3 DNA sequence: TGTGCCAGCAGTAGGGAGGAGGGCTCTGGGGCCAACGTCCTGACTTTC.

The genes are TRBV29-1 and TRBJ1-5; 11 bases agree with TRBD1. Germline V gene sequence: CDR1 SQVTM, CDR2 ANQGSEA. This CDR3 comprises 13 residues. With V trimmed by 6 bases and J by 8 bases, 6 bases remained unmatched. CDR3 coding DNA: TGCAGCGTAGGACAGGGGGCAAATAAGCCCCAGCATTTT. The encoded protein is CSVGQGANKPQHF.

The chain couples TRBV2 to TRBJ2-5; tentatively, D is TRBD1 (5 bases). The CDR3 sequence is 15 residues long. With 4 bases removed from V and 5 bases from J, the gap between germline ends came to 17 bases. Germline V lookup: CDR1 SNHLY, CDR2 FYNNEI. CDR3 sequence: CASSASRQGGETQYF. Written as DNA, the CDR3 is TGTGCCAGCAGTGCTTCAAGGCAGGGCGGCGAGACCCAGTACTTC.

Of note for this clone: Other DNA sequences of this sample code for an identical CDR3. J is TRBJ2-1 and V is TRBV12-3 or TRBV12-4; 7 nucleotides align to TRBD2. This CDR3 spans 13 amino acids. The ends lost 4 bases at V and 4 bases at J; junction bases unmatched: 1. The chain's CDR3 is CASSSGGYNEQFF. The CDR3 nucleotides are TGTGCCAGCAGTTCGGGGGGTTACAATGAGCAGTTCTTC.

V and J are TRBV11-3 and TRBJ2-1, with no clear D. The CDR3 extends over 17 amino acids. Germline V CDR1 and CDR2: SGHNT, YENEEA. Between the trimmed V and J ends, which lost 4 bases and 8 bases, there was a span of 24 bases. CDR3 in DNA: TGTGCCAGCAGCTCGTTAGGCGTCATGAGGTTGGTCGATGAGCAGTTCTTC. Protein sequence: CASSSLGVMRLVDEQFF.

This sequence joins TRBV4-1 and TRBJ2-2; 7 positions agree with TRBD2. The CDR3 sequence is 17 residues long. The V gene end was trimmed by 0 bases and the J gene end by 7 bases; junction bases not matched to a gene: 11. CDR1 is MGHRA, CDR2 YSYEKL, per germline. In DNA, the CDR3 is TGCGCCAGCAGCCAAGATATCCGGGGGAGGGAGATCGGGGAGCTGTTTTTT. The encoded protein is CASSQDIRGREIGELFF.

In the case of this clone: The sample has other DNA sequences that encode this CDR3 too. The chain uses TRBV27 and TRBJ2-7; the match to TRBD1 covers 9 bases. Trimming took 5 bases from V and 1 from J; bases not matched to a gene: 3. Germline lookup yields CDR1 MNHEY and CDR2 SMNVEV (reference sequence). The CDR3 extends over 14 amino acids. CDR3 DNA sequence: TGTGCCAGCAGTCTGGGACAGGGATCCTACGAGCAGTACTTC. Translation: CASSLGQGSYEQYF.